The T cell receptor (beta chain) under discussion was sequenced for a study of blood T cell repertoires in COVID-19. Study summary: The analysed material was cDNA or gDNA that came from T cells, B-cell-depleted T cells, or PBMCs.

This CDR3 spans 16 amino acids. CDR1 is KGHSH and CDR2 is LQKENI in the germline V gene. V dropped 5 bases and J dropped 0 bases, with 14 bases sitting between them. Authors' analysis steps: Reference gene primers were amplified, and this amplification served to estimate nucleated cell counts. The data were produced by immunoSEQ multiplex PCR, yet TCRdb's version contains in-frame clones alone and is incomplete. V and J calls and clone size are those listed in that table; D and trimming were worked out from the DNA. The data show about 250,000 clones, roughly four fifths seen once. V is TRBV18 and J is TRBJ2-4; the D gene is possibly TRBD1 (5 bases). This clonotype originated in a man older than 75 with acute or convalescent COVID-19. Material for sequencing was peripheral blood. The CDR3 here is CASSVDRVLAKNIQYF. The CDR3, as DNA: TGTGCCAGCTCAGTTGACAGAGTCCTAGCCAAAAACATTCAGTACTTC.